The following is a TCR beta chain sequence with its context. The antigen is undetermined. The data are from a study of T-cell memory formation after mild COVID-19. Study as a whole: Most TCR clusters belonged to a single donor.

TCRdb analysed the 5' RACE reads with MiXCR anew, one entry per CDR3 protein. The sample holds 2,000 to 2,500 distinct CDR3 sequences, 55% to 75% seen once. Study-wide results and limits: The study found balanced CD4/CD8 in clones contracting day 15 to 85 and a CD4+ lean in later expanders. The authors did not confirm SARS-CoV-2 specificity of second-wave clones peaking day 37.

The sample consisted of PBMCs or a T cell subset sorted from them (not recorded which). The source of this sequence is an adult who had mild COVID-19 (a few samples of this study predate the infection). Cell type and time point are not known.

CDR3 residues: CSEGGTYGNEQYF. For the CDR3, the DNA is TGCAGTGAGGGTGGAACCTACGGAAACGAGCAGTACTTC. The V call is TRBV20-1, the J call TRBJ2-7; no clear D. CDR1 and CDR2 from the germline V gene are DFQATT and SNEGSKA (reference sequence). V lost 7 bases, J lost 5 bases, and 18 bases lay in between. CDR3 size: 13 residues.